The following is a TCR beta chain sequence with its context. Genomic DNA, the template, was used for profiling of the TCR beta VDJ and CDR3. One entry per CDR3 protein results from TCRdb running MiXCR on the reads. The sample holds roughly 280,000 distinct CDR3 sequences, roughly 61% seen once. The data derive from a study of CD8+CD57+ T cells in acquired aplastic anemia. CDR1 and CDR2 (germline): SNHLY, FYNNEI. The CDR3 totals 12 residues. Trimming pared 7 bases from V and 9 bases from J, leaving 13 bases between. The authors sequenced patients whose flow cytometry had shown CD8+CD57+ cell expansion. The receptor was derived from a human donor with aplastic anemia. This chain joins TRBV2 and TRBJ2-1; D is possibly TRBD2 (6 bases). What was sequenced was sorted CD4+, CD8+, or CD8+CD57+ T cells (not recorded which) from PBMCs. Here the CDR3 reads CASNSRRVEQFF. The CDR3 DNA follows: TGTGCCAGCAATAGTCGGAGGGTTGAGCAGTTCTTC.